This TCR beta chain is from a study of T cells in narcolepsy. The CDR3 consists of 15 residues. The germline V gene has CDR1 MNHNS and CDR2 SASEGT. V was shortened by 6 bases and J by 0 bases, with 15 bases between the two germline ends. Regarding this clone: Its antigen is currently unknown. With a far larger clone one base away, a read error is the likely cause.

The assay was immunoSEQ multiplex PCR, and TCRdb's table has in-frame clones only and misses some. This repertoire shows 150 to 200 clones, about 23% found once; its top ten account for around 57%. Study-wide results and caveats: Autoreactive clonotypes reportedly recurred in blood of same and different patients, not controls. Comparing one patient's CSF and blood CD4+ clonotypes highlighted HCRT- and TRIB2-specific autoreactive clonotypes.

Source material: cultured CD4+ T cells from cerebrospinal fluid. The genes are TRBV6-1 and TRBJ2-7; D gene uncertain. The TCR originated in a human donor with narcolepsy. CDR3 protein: CASSPSGQSSYEQYF. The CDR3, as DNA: TGTGCCAGCAGCCCGAGTGGGCAGAGCTCCTACGAGCAGTACTTC.